The clone carrying this TCR beta chain was found once. Using immunoSEQ multiplex PCR, the repertoire was profiled, and TCRdb retains in-frame clones only, with some absent. The sample consists of around 130,000 clones, around 86% of them appearing once. The sample is drawn from a study of blood T cell repertoires in COVID-19. Overall study context: Sample material is recorded as cDNA or gDNA derived from T cells, B-cell-depleted T cells, or PBMCs.

The CDR3 length is 13 residues. Per germline, CDR1 SNHLY and CDR2 FYNNEI. V lost 7 bases to trimming and J lost 6 bases, with 10 bases between them. The chain recombines TRBV2 with TRBJ1-6; D is unclear. The TCR originated in a woman aged 45-59 years who had recovered from COVID-19. Source material: peripheral blood. The CDR3 region has the DNA TGTGCCAGCAAAACGGAGGGTAATTCACCCCTCCACTTT. This translates into CASKTEGNSPLHF.